This TCR beta chain is drawn from a study of T cells in Graves' hyperthyroidism and ophthalmopathy. It was RNA transcripts that yielded the amplified TCR beta CDR3 regions. In the first-round RT-PCR of the TCR CDR3, the HTBI primer set was used. In TCRdb, the multiplex PCR reads were re-called with MiXCR into one record per CDR3 protein. The table shows under 400,000 distinct CDR3 sequences, with roughly 25% occurring only once. The germline gives CDR1 LGHDT, CDR2 YNNKEL (reference sequence). This CDR3 is 15 amino acids long. Trimming stripped 4 bases from V and 1 base from J, with 13 bases between. Whole-study findings and limits: Ophthalmopathy and stable hyperthyroidism were separated by a 13 V-J model.

This clonotype appeared many times. Its antigen is not known. In making diagnoses, clinical symptoms, serum thyroxine and TRAb, thyroid ultrasound and orbital computed tomography were all used. The chain couples TRBV3-1 to TRBJ1-1; D perhaps matches TRBD1 (5 bases). Sequencing was done on a sample of blood. The receptor was derived from a man aged 50 or older with Graves' hyperthyroidism. The CDR3 DNA sequence: TGTGCCAGCAGCCCTGGCAACAGGAGGAACACTGAAGCTTTCTTT. Amino acids: CASSPGNRRNTEAFF.